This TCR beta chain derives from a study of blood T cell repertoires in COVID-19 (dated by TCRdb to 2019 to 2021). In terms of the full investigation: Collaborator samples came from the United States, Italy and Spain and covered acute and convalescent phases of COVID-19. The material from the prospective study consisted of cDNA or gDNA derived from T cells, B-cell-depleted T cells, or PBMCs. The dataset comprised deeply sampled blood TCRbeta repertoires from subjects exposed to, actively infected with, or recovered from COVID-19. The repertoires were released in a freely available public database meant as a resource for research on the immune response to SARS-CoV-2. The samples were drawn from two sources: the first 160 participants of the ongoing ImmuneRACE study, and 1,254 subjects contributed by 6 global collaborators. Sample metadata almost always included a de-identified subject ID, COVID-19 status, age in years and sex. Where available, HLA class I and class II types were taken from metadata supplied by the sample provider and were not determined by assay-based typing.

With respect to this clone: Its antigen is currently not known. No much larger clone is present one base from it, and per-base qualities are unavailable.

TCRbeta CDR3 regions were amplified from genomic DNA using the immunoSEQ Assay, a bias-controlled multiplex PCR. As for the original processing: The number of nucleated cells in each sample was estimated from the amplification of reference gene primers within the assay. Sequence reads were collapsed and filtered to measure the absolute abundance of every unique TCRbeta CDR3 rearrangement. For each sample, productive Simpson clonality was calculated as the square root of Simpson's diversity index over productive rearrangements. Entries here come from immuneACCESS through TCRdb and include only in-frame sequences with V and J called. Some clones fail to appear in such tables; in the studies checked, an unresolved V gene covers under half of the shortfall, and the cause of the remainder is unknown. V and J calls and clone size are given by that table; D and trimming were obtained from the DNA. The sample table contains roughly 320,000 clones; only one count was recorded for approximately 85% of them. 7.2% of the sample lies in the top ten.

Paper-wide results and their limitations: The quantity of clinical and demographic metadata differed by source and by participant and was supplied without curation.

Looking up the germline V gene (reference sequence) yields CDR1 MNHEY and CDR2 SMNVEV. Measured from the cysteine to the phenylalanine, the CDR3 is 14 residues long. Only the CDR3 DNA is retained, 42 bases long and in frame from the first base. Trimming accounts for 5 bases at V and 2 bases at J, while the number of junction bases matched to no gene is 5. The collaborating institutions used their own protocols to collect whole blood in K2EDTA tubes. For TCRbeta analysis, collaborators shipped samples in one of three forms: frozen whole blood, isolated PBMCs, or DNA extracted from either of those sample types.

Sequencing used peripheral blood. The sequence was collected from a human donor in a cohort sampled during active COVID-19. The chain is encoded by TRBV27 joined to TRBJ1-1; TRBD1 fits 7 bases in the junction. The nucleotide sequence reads TGTGCCAGCAGTGAAGGACAGGTCAACACTGAAGCTTTCTTT. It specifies CASSEGQVNTEAFF.